These T cell receptor beta chains were read from a single sample in a study of cytomegalovirus exposure and HLA in healthy donors. Clones were read by immunoSEQ multiplex PCR, and TCRdb kept only the in-frame ones, dropping some. Of about 130,000 clones detected, roughly three quarters appear once; the ten largest clones hold around 0.99%. The source material was PBMCs. The receptor source for this set is a woman in her twenties or thirties in good health and CMV-seronegative. The CDR3 runs from the conserved cysteine through the conserved F or W. A D gene is named only where the DNA matches it firmly. A row's size may be missing; if present it is once, few, many or a size class.

>TRBJ1-2|TRBD1|NA|TRBV5-1
CASSIGQVGYTF
TGCGCCAGCAGCATAGGACAGGTCGGCTACACCTTC
>TRBJ2-7|TRBD1|NA|TRBV15
CATSSGDREFGEQYF
TGTGCCACCAGCAGCGGTGACAGGGAGTTTGGCGAGCAGTACTTC
>TRBJ1-3|NA|NA|TRBV11-2
CASSLTRGSLNTIYF
TGTGCCAGCAGCTTGACGCGAGGATCCTTAAACACCATATATTTT
>TRBJ1-2|NA|once|TRBV18
CASSPDSYGYTF
TGTGCCAGCTCACCCGACAGCTATGGCTACACCTTC
>TRBJ2-5|TRBD2|NA|TRBV7-7
CASSLGGAGLRETQYF
TGTGCTAGCAGCTTGGGAGGGGCAGGGCTCCGAGAGACCCAGTACTTC
>TRBJ1-2|NA|once|TRBV6-5
CASGNPGEGNGYTF
TGTGCCAGCGGCAACCCGGGGGAAGGGAATGGCTACACCTTC
>TRBJ2-5|NA|NA|TRBV18
CASSPLLETQYF
TGTGCCAGCTCACCACTCCTAGAGACCCAGTACTTC
>TRBJ2-1|TRBD2|NA|TRBV15
CATSGQTSGRVYEQFF
TGTGCCACCAGCGGCCAGACTAGCGGGAGAGTCTATGAGCAGTTCTTC
>TRBJ1-3|TRBD1|NA|TRBV18
CASSPDRLFGNTIYF
TGTGCCAGCTCACCGGACAGGTTGTTTGGAAACACCATATATTTT
>TRBJ1-1|TRBD1|once|TRBV11-2
CASREPDRANTEAFF
TGTGCCAGCAGGGAACCGGACAGGGCGAACACTGAAGCTTTCTTT
>TRBJ1-5|NA|NA|TRBV2
CASSENQGSQPQHF
TGTGCCAGCAGTGAAAATCAGGGGAGTCAGCCCCAGCATTTT